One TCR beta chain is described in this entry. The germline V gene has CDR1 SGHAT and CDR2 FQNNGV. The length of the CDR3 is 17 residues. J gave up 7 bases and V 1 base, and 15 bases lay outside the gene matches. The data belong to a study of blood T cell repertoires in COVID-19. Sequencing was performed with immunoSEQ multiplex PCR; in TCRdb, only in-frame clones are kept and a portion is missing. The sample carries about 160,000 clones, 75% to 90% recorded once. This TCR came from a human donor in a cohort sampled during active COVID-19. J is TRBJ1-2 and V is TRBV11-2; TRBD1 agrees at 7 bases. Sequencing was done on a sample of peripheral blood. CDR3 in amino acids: CASSLALDRAPVGGYTF. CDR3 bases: TGTGCCAGCAGCTTAGCTCTAGACAGGGCGCCTGTTGGTGGCTACACCTTC.